Listed below are T cell receptor beta chains from one sample, sequenced in a study of shared clonotypes between healthy human individuals. Produced via immunoSEQ multiplex PCR; TCRdb's table is partial and in-frame only. The data hold almost 750,000 clones, with over 55% observed a single time. The sequenced material came from memory CD4+ T cells sorted from blood. The receptors here all came from a woman aged 25 to 39 in good health. Each CDR3 is given with its conserved first and last residue. A D gene is named only where the DNA matches it firmly. Clone size, where shown, is once, few, many, or a class for clones that have expanded.

CDR3 length,clone size,V gene,J gene,D gene,CDR3 DNA,CDR3 protein
17,once,TRBV7-8,TRBJ1-1,NA,TGTGCCAGCAGCTTAGATGCTTCGGGTTCATGGGGCACTGAAGCTTTCTTT,CASSLDASGSWGTEAFF
15,NA,TRBV10-2,TRBJ2-7,NA,TGCGCCAGCAGAACGGGTGACACCATTTTGGGGGAGCAGTACTTC,CASRTGDTILGEQYF
15,NA,TRBV13,TRBJ1-2,TRBD1,TGTGCCAGCAGCCTGCGGGGAGGGGGCGTAGGTGGCTACACCTTC,CASSLRGGGVGGYTF
17,NA,TRBV29-1,TRBJ2-1,TRBD2,TGCAGCGTTGAAGATCTTTGGGGAGGGTCCGAGGGCAATGAGCAGTTCTTC,CSVEDLWGGSEGNEQFF
15,NA,TRBV19,TRBJ2-1,TRBD2,TGTGCCAGTAGTATTGGTCTAGCGGGCTACAATGAGCAGTTCTTC,CASSIGLAGYNEQFF
15,NA,TRBV11-3,TRBJ2-2,TRBD2,TGTGCCAGCAGTTATGGGACTAGCGGGACCGGGGAGCTGTTTTTT,CASSYGTSGTGELFF
14,NA,TRBV5-4,TRBJ2-7,TRBD1,TGTGCCAGCAGCTTGTCGGACAGGTCGAACGAGCAGTACTTC,CASSLSDRSNEQYF
14,NA,TRBV30,TRBJ2-3,NA,TGTGCCTGGAAGTTTATGGCCAACACAGATACGCAGTATTTT,CAWKFMANTDTQYF
15,NA,TRBV18,TRBJ2-7,NA,TGTGCCAGCTCACGGACAGCTGCTACCTCCTACGAGCAGTACTTC,CASSRTAATSYEQYF
15,once,TRBV5-1,TRBJ2-3,NA,TGCGCCAGCAGCTTTGAAACTGGAATGGCAGATACGCAGTATTTT,CASSFETGMADTQYF
15,many,TRBV7-9,TRBJ2-7,NA,TGTGCCAGCAGCTTCGGTTGGGGACCGTCGGTCGAGCAGTACTTC,CASSFGWGPSVEQYF
13,NA,TRBV9,TRBJ2-2,NA,TGTGCCAGCAGCGTAGAACAGACCGGGGAGCTGTTTTTT,CASSVEQTGELFF
15,NA,TRBV27,TRBJ2-1,NA,TGTGCCAGCAGGGCCCACAGTGGGGCCTACAATGAGCAGTTCTTC,CASRAHSGAYNEQFF
15,NA,TRBV28,TRBJ1-2,TRBD1,TGTGCCAGCAGTACCCCGGGACAGGGGTCCTATGGCTACACCTTC,CASSTPGQGSYGYTF
11,NA,TRBV19,TRBJ1-1,NA,TGTGCCAGTAGTATCGGGAGCGGAGCTTTCTTT,CASSIGSGAFF
15,NA,TRBV5-6,TRBJ1-1,NA,TGTGCCAGCAGCCCGGAGGGGGTAGTAGACACTGAAGCTTTCTTT,CASSPEGVVDTEAFF
15,NA,TRBV19,TRBJ2-1,NA,TGTGCCAGTAGTATTATTAGGGGACCTTACAATGAGCAGTTCTTC,CASSIIRGPYNEQFF
15,NA,TRBV2,TRBJ2-2,NA,TGTGCCAGCAGTGAATGGGTGTCGGACACCGGGGAGCTGTTTTTT,CASSEWVSDTGELFF
10,few,TRBV29-1,TRBJ2-5,NA,TGCAGCGTTGAACAAGAGACCCAGTACTTC,CSVEQETQYF
16,NA,TRBV19,TRBJ2-2,TRBD2,TGTGCCAGTAGTATAGGGGCTAGCGGTGGCCCCGGGGAGCTGTTTTTT,CASSIGASGGPGELFF
16,NA,TRBV27,TRBJ2-1,TRBD2,TGTGCCAGCAGTTTTTTGGCTAGCGGGAAAATTGCTGAGCAGTTCTTC,CASSFLASGKIAEQFF
12,NA,TRBV6-6,TRBJ2-2,NA,TGTGCCAGCAGTTCTAATGAGGGGGAGCTGTTTTTT,CASSSNEGELFF
14,NA,TRBV7-6,TRBJ1-5,NA,TGTGCCAGCAGCCCATCAGGGGGCAATCAGCCCCAGCATTTT,CASSPSGGNQPQHF
14,NA,TRBV29-1,TRBJ2-4,TRBD1,TGCAGCGTTGATGGGGGACAGGGGCGGGGCATTCAGTACTTC,CSVDGGQGRGIQYF
14,NA,TRBV5-1,TRBJ2-1,NA,TGCGCCACCAAGGAACCAGGGTCCTACAATGAGCAGTTCTTC,CATKEPGSYNEQFF
15,NA,TRBV7-6,TRBJ2-1,NA,TGTGCCAGCAGCTTAGTCGGGGGCTCCTACAATGAGCAGTTCTTC,CASSLVGGSYNEQFF
16,NA,TRBV14,TRBJ2-1,TRBD2,TGTGCCAGCGGAACTAGCGGGAGGGCCTGGGCCAATGAGCAGTTCTTC,CASGTSGRAWANEQFF
17,NA,TRBV6-1,TRBJ2-6,NA,TGTGCCAGCAGTGACGTTGTGGGGGGTGGAGGGGCCAACGTCCTGACTTTC,CASSDVVGGGGANVLTF
15,NA,TRBV18,TRBJ2-7,TRBD1,TGTGCCAGCTCGAACGGACAGGGGAGCTCCTACGAGCAGTACTTC,CASSNGQGSSYEQYF
14,NA,TRBV5-4,TRBJ1-1,TRBD1,TGTGCCAGCAGCCCCGGGACAGGGCGAACTGAAGCTTTCTTT,CASSPGTGRTEAFF
15,NA,TRBV19,TRBJ1-5,NA,TGTGCCAGTAGCCGGGACCGGGTAAGCGGTGAGCCCCAGCATTTT,CASSRDRVSGEPQHF
14,NA,TRBV5-5,TRBJ1-1,NA,TGTGCCAGCAGCTTGGGTGGTCTGAACACTGAAGCTTTCTTT,CASSLGGLNTEAFF
16,NA,TRBV6-1,TRBJ1-1,TRBD1,TGTGCCAGCAGTGAAGCGTCCCCCCGGGACAGCCCTGAAGCTTTCTTT,CASSEASPRDSPEAFF
13,NA,TRBV25-1,TRBJ2-7,NA,TGTGCCAGCAGTTCGCACAGCTCCTACGAGCAGTACTTC,CASSSHSSYEQYF
15,NA,TRBV7-8,TRBJ2-7,NA,TGTGCCAGCAGCCACCGAGATCTGTCTAGCTACGAGCAGTACTTC,CASSHRDLSSYEQYF
11,NA,TRBV28,TRBJ1-1,NA,TGTGCCATCACAGGGTATACTGAAGCTTTCTTT,CAITGYTEAFF
16,NA,TRBV2,TRBJ2-2,NA,TGTGCCAGCAGTGAGCTAAGGCTAGCGAACACCGGGGAGCTGTTTTTT,CASSELRLANTGELFF
12,few,TRBV2,TRBJ1-2,TRBD1,TGTGCCAGCACCGGACAGGGTCATGGCTACACCTTC,CASTGQGHGYTF
13,NA,TRBV11-2,TRBJ2-1,NA,TGTGCCAGCAGCTTAGGGCAGAACAATGAGCAGTTCTTC,CASSLGQNNEQFF
16,few,TRBV21-1,TRBJ2-1,NA,TGTGCCAGCAGCAAACATTTTAAGGGCAGCTCGGACGAGCAGTTCTTC,CASSKHFKGSSDEQFF
15,many,TRBV7-8,TRBJ2-2,TRBD2,TGTGCCAGCAGCTTCGGCGGGAGAACCGGCGGGGAGCTGTTTTTT,CASSFGGRTGGELFF
13,NA,TRBV4-2,TRBJ2-1,NA,TGTGCCAGCAGCCAAGTTGAACTAGTTACGCAGTTCTTC,CASSQVELVTQFF
11,NA,TRBV6-6,TRBJ1-1,NA,TGTGCCAGCGGGGGCTACACTGAAGCTTTCTTT,CASGGYTEAFF
13,few,TRBV19,TRBJ1-1,NA,TGTGCCAGTAGTACGGACAGAGACACTGAAGCTTTCTTT,CASSTDRDTEAFF
18,once,TRBV18,TRBJ2-1,TRBD2,TGTGCCAGCTCAGAACAGGGGGCACTAGCGGGAGGATTGGATGAGCAGTTCTTC,CASSEQGALAGGLDEQFF
13,few,TRBV7-2,TRBJ1-5,NA,TGTGCCAGCAGCTCCAGTCCCGCCCCGCCCCAGCATTTT,CASSSSPAPPQHF